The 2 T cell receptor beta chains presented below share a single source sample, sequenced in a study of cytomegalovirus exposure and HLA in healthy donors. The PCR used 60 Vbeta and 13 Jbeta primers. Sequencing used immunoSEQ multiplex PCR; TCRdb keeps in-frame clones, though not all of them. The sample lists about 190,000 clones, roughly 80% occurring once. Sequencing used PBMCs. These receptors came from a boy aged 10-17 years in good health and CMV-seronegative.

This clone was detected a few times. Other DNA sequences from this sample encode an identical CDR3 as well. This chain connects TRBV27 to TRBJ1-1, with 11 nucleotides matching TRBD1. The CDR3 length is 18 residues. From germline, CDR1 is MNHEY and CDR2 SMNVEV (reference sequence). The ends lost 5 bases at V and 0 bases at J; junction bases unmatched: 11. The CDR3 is CASSPPTDRGLVNTEAFF. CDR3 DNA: TGTGCCAGCAGTCCTCCCACGGACAGGGGGCTAGTGAACACTGAAGCTTTCTTT.

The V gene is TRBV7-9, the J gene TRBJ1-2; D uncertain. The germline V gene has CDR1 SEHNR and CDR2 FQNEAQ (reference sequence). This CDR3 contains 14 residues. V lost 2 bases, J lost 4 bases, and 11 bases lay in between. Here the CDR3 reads CASSLSTVFYGYTF. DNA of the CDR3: TGTGCCAGCAGCTTAAGCACAGTATTCTATGGCTACACCTTC.